This record covers a single TCR beta chain. Antigen unknown. The sample comes from a study of blood T cells in healthy people across ages. Broader study findings: With age, beta diversity per million T cells declined roughly linearly, significantly by approximately 40.

Primers used in a second PCR of about 6 to 11 cycles were a sample-barcoded 5' primer and a J-beta primer mix. Unique molecular identifiers of 12 random nucleotides labeled each cDNA. TCRdb re-analysed the 5' RACE reads in MiXCR, keeping a single row per CDR3 protein. The sample consists of 1.5 million to 1.8 million distinct CDR3 sequences, about 42% of them appearing once. Healthy individuals of Caucasian origin from Russia, aged 6 to 90, served as donors. Peripheral blood samples of roughly 10 milliliters were drawn from each donor. Sequencing input: blood. The TCR was taken from a woman younger than 35 in good health.

The CDR3 sequence: CSAGPTYNEQYF. In DNA form, the CDR3 reads TGCAGTGCAGGGCCTACGTATAATGAGCAGTACTTC. This chain uses TRBV20-1 with TRBJ2-5; the D is unclear. The V end was cut by 6 bases, the J end by 11 bases, with 19 bases between. The CDR3 is 12 amino acids. CDR1 is DFQATT and CDR2 is SNEGSKA in the germline V gene (reference sequence).